Presented here are 29 T cell receptor beta chains from one specimen sequenced in a study of T cell clones after liver transplantation. Using immunoSEQ multiplex PCR, the repertoire was profiled, and TCRdb retains in-frame clones only, with some absent. The sample has fewer than 80,000 clones; less than 90% are singletons. The sample in question was CD4+ T cells from blood, obtained 48 months after liver transplant. The receptors stem from a human patient who received a liver transplant. The graft donor may account for some of the T cells.

This chain links TRBV6-1 with TRBJ1-2; 8 nucleotides line up with TRBD1. Germline V gene lookup returns CDR1 MNHNS and CDR2 SASEGT. CDR3 length equals 14 residues. After removal of 6 bases from V and 3 bases from J, the junction contained 6 bases not matched to a gene. DNA of the CDR3: TGTGCCAGCAGGACAGGGGAGTGGGACTATGGCTACACCTTC. This gives the protein CASRTGEWDYGYTF.

This clone has a handful of counts. The chain employs TRBV7-9 and TRBJ1-1, with D hard to call. Germline loops: CDR1 SEHNR, CDR2 FQNEAQ (reference sequence). This CDR3 comprises 15 residues. Trimming took 2 bases from V and 0 from J, leaving 10 bases between them. The DNA for the CDR3 is TGTGCCAGCAGCTTAACGGGGAACCTGAACACTGAAGCTTTCTTT. As protein: CASSLTGNLNTEAFF.

The chain links TRBV7-2 to TRBJ2-3, with D tentatively TRBD1 (5 bases). The CDR3 has 17 residues. V dropped 5 bases and J dropped 0 bases, with 18 bases sitting between them. From germline, CDR1 is SGHTA and CDR2 FQGNSA. The CDR3 DNA reads TGTGCCAGCAGCCCTCAGAAGTTAGCAGGGAGCACAGATACGCAGTATTTT. Translating it yields CASSPQKLAGSTDTQYF.

The chain has TRBV19 and TRBJ2-7; the match to TRBD1 covers 9 bases. This CDR3 has 15 amino acids. From germline, CDR1 is LNHDA and CDR2 SQIVND (reference sequence). The junction had 10 bases not matched to a gene; V was cut back by 5 bases and J by 5 bases. The CDR3 is CASSLRGTGYDEQYF. CDR3 DNA: TGTGCCAGTAGTCTACGAGGGACAGGGTACGACGAGCAGTACTTC.

The CDR3, as DNA: TGTGCCAGCTCACTGCCGGGACAGAACTCTGGAAACACCATATATTTT. Translated, it gives CASSLPGQNSGNTIYF. The genes are TRBV18 and TRBJ1-3, with 7 bases aligning to TRBD1. The CDR3 length is 16 residues. Germline loops: CDR1 KGHSH, CDR2 LQKENI. The V gene end was trimmed by 4 bases and the J gene end by 0 bases; junction bases not matched to a gene: 6. The entire variable domain, with the rest obtained from reference TRBV18 and TRBJ1-3, is as follows: NAGVMQNPRHLVRRRGQEARLRCSPMKGHSHVYWYRQLPEEGLKFMVYLQKENIIDESGMPKERFSAEFPKEGPSILRIQQVVRGDSAAYFCASSLPGQNSGNTIYFGEGSWLTVV.

This rearrangement joins TRBV7-2 to TRBJ2-3; maybe TRBD2 (5 bases). The CDR3 runs to 13 residues. CDR1 is SGHTA, CDR2 FQGNSA, per germline. Trimming took off 5 bases at V and 5 bases at J, with 11 bases between the two ends. CDR3 sequence reads: CASSPIRGDTQYF. The CDR3 region has the DNA TGTGCCAGCAGCCCGATCCGGGGAGATACGCAGTATTTT.

The gene calls are TRBV25-1 and TRBJ1-1, with D tentatively TRBD1 (5 bases). CDR3 length: 16 residues. Looked up from germline, CDR1 is MGHDK and CDR2 is SYGVNS. V lost 6 bases, J lost 1 base, and 18 bases lay in between. CDR3 amino acids: CASSPEGPRANTEAFF. The CDR3 nucleotides read TGTGCCAGCAGCCCAGAGGGTCCCAGGGCGAACACTGAAGCTTTCTTT.

The chain couples TRBV14 to TRBJ2-5, with D unresolved. The V and J ends lost 3 bases and 3 bases respectively, with 8 bases between them. The CDR3 runs 13 residues. Per germline, CDR1 SGHDN and CDR2 FVKESK. DNA for the CDR3: TGTGCCAGCAGCCAGCTAGTTGAAGAGACCCAGTACTTC. Translation gives CASSQLVEETQYF.

This chain connects TRBV7-2 to TRBJ1-1, with 10 nucleotides matching TRBD1. Germline trimming cut 5 bases from V and 3 bases from J; bases unmatched to any gene: 3. CDR1 is SGHTA and CDR2 is FQGNSA in the germline V gene. This CDR3 is 14 amino acids long. The CDR3, as DNA: TGTGCCAGCAGCCCGGGACAGGGGTACACTGAAGCTTTCTTT. It specifies CASSPGQGYTEAFF.

The chain links TRBV5-6 to TRBJ1-1, with D perhaps matching TRBD1 (5 bases). V was shortened by 3 bases and J by 3 bases, with 12 bases between the two germline ends. In germline, CDR1 is SGHDT, CDR2 YYEEEE. The CDR3 consists of 14 residues. CDR3 sequence: CASSWGLRDTEAFF. The CDR3, as DNA: TGTGCCAGCAGCTGGGGACTTCGGGACACTGAAGCTTTCTTT. Full variable domain (missing parts from reference TRBV5-6 and TRBJ1-1): DAGVTQSPTHLIKTRGQQVTLRCSPKSGHDTVSWYQQALGQGPQFIFQYYEEEERQRGNFPDRFSGHQFPNYSSELNVNALLLGDSALYLCASSWGLRDTEAFFGQGTRLTVV.

The chain employs TRBV11-2 and TRBJ2-1, with D uncertain. The length of the CDR3 is 13 residues. CDR1 is SGHAT, CDR2 FQNNGV, per germline. V lost 5 bases and J 4 bases, leaving 9 bases between the germline ends. The CDR3 here is CASSTDLYNEQFF. CDR3 nucleotides: TGTGCCAGCAGCACAGACTTGTACAATGAGCAGTTCTTC.

The rearrangement uses TRBV19 and TRBJ2-2; 13 bases map to TRBD2. Germline CDR1 reads LNHDA; CDR2 reads SQIVND (reference sequence). CDR3 length: 16 amino acids. J gave up 11 bases and V 3 bases, and 9 bases lay outside the gene matches. The CDR3 protein is CASSITVTSGGAELFF. DNA of the CDR3: TGTGCCAGTAGTATCACTGTAACTAGCGGGGGGGCCGAGCTGTTTTTT.

The gene calls are TRBV7-2 and TRBJ2-5, with 7 bases that match TRBD2. Losses at the gene ends were 7 bases for V and 4 bases for J; bases not matched to a gene: 24. CDR1 is SGHTA and CDR2 is FQGNSA in the germline V gene. CDR3 length equals 19 residues. CDR3 sequence reads: CASTSINRDGGGPTETQYF. CDR3 DNA sequence: TGTGCCAGCACCTCTATTAACAGAGACGGGGGAGGGCCGACAGAGACCCAGTACTTC. The complete variable domain, with remaining parts taken from reference TRBV7-2 and TRBJ2-5, reads GAGVSQSPSNKVTEKGKDVELRCDPISGHTALYWYRQSLGQGLEFLIYFQGNSAPDKSGLPSDRFSAERTGGSVSTLTIQRTQQEDSAVYLCASTSINRDGGGPTETQYFGPGTRLLVL.

J is TRBJ1-6 and V is TRBV11-2, with D perhaps matching TRBD1 (6 bases). The CDR3 totals 16 residues. V was shortened by 4 bases and J by 0 bases, with 10 bases between the two germline ends. CDR1 is SGHAT and CDR2 is FQNNGV in the germline V gene. CDR3 sequence (DNA): TGTGCCAGCAGCTCAGGGACAAGCTCCTATAATTCACCCCTCCACTTT. Translation gives CASSSGTSSYNSPLHF.

About this clone itself: A junction boundary mismatches the germline segment, possibly from a read error. Additional DNA sequences in this sample encode the identical CDR3. The V gene is TRBV6-5, the J gene TRBJ1-2; TRBD1 matches 7 bases. The CDR3 runs 14 residues. CDR1 is MNHEY and CDR2 is SVGAGI in the germline V gene. For the CDR3, the DNA is TGTGCCAGTAGTTACTCTGACAGGGCCTATGGCTACACCTTC. Protein sequence: CASSYSDRAYGYTF.

The chain combines TRBV7-2 with TRBJ2-3; 7 positions match TRBD2. The CDR3 is made up of 16 amino acids. Germline values: CDR1 SGHTA, CDR2 FQGNSA. J was trimmed by 0 bases and V by 2 bases; bases with no gene match: 5. The CDR3: CASSLLAGVSTDTQYF. The CDR3 region has the DNA TGTGCCAGCAGCTTACTCGCGGGAGTGAGCACAGATACGCAGTATTTT.

The CDR3 is CASGPYGAAKNGYTF. CDR3 nucleotide sequence: TGTGCTAGTGGCCCCTACGGGGCAGCTAAGAATGGCTACACCTTC. This sequence joins TRBV12-5 and TRBJ1-2, with a tentative D call TRBD1 (5 bases). Looked up from germline, CDR1 is LGHNT and CDR2 is FRNRAP. Trimming took off 6 bases at V and 6 bases at J, with 20 bases between the two ends. This CDR3 spans 15 amino acids.

This sequence joins TRBV6-6 and TRBJ1-6; 8 nucleotides agree with TRBD1. Trimming cost V 4 bases and J 10 bases; bases outside gene matches: 9. The CDR3 runs to 15 residues. Per germline, CDR1 MNHNY and CDR2 SVGAGI (reference sequence). CDR3 nucleotides: TGTGCCAGCAGTTTGGCAGGGGGCCCGGGATCACCCCTCCACTTT. It encodes CASSLAGGPGSPLHF.

The rearrangement joins TRBV7-3 to TRBJ1-1; D is undetermined. The CDR3 consists of 13 residues. Per germline, CDR1 SGHTA and CDR2 FQGTGA. Trimming took 5 bases from V and 1 from J, leaving 8 bases between them. Written as DNA, the CDR3 is TGTGCCAGCAGCCGGAATGCGAACACTGAAGCTTTCTTT. Translating gives CASSRNANTEAFF.

This chain joins TRBV4-1 and TRBJ1-5; D not resolved. The CDR3 is made up of 14 amino acids. Germline V CDR1 and CDR2: MGHRA, YSYEKL. The V gene lost 0 bases and the J gene lost 7 bases, with 10 bases spanning the gap. DNA for the CDR3: TGCGCCAGCAGCCAAGATGAGGGTGGGCAGCCCCAGCATTTT. Protein sequence: CASSQDEGGQPQHF.

The chain is built from TRBV11-3 and TRBJ2-5; the D is unclear. This CDR3 spans 13 amino acids. Per germline, CDR1 SGHNT and CDR2 YENEEA. Between the trimmed V and J ends, which lost 4 bases and 0 bases, there was a span of 6 bases. For the CDR3, the DNA is TGTGCCAGCAGCTCAATGAACCAAGAGACCCAGTACTTC. This codes for CASSSMNQETQYF.

The genes are TRBV5-6 and TRBJ2-3, with D unresolved. From germline, CDR1 is SGHDT and CDR2 YYEEEE. CDR3 length equals 14 residues. V was cut by 2 bases and J by 0 bases, with 7 bases left in between. The CDR3 coding sequence is TGTGCCAGCAGCTTTGCGACCAGCACAGATACGCAGTATTTT. Its translation is CASSFATSTDTQYF.

The rearrangement links TRBV6-6 to TRBJ1-5, with D possibly being TRBD1 (6 bases). Germline assignment: CDR1 MNHNY and CDR2 SVGAGI (reference sequence). This CDR3 spans 12 amino acids. V dropped 5 bases and J dropped 7 bases, with 9 bases sitting between them. CDR3 residues: CASSPQGQPQHF. The CDR3 bases are TGTGCCAGCAGTCCACAGGGCCAGCCCCAGCATTTT.

This clone appeared a few times. V and J are TRBV18 and TRBJ2-4; D is undetermined. The germline V gene has CDR1 KGHSH and CDR2 LQKENI. Trimming left V 0 bases short and J 0 bases short, with 12 bases between. The length of the CDR3 is 17 residues. This CDR3 is CASSPPERIGAKNIQYF. For the CDR3, the DNA is TGTGCCAGCTCACCACCGGAACGAATTGGAGCCAAAAACATTCAGTACTTC.

In DNA form, the CDR3 reads TGTGCCAGCAGTGACAAGCAGGGAGGGGCAACTAATGAAAAACTGTTTTTT. Its protein product is CASSDKQGGATNEKLFF. The chain joins TRBV6-4 to TRBJ1-4; tentative D call: TRBD1 (5 bases). The CDR3 totals 17 residues. The V and J ends lost 2 bases and 0 bases respectively, with 13 bases between them. The germline V gene has CDR1 MRHNA and CDR2 SNTAGT.

The J gene is TRBJ2-7, the V gene TRBV6-6; a possible D gene is TRBD2 (6 bases). V dropped 2 bases and J dropped 6 bases, with 8 bases sitting between them. Germline-derived CDR1 and CDR2 are MNHNY and SVGAGI (reference sequence). The length of the CDR3 is 12 residues. The CDR3 coding sequence is TGTGCCAGCAGTTACGGAGGGTTCGAGCAGTACTTC. Protein product: CASSYGGFEQYF.

This rearrangement joins TRBV7-3 to TRBJ2-3; D possibly corresponds to TRBD2 (6 bases). The CDR3 has 16 amino acids. Trimming left V 4 bases short and J 0 bases short, with 14 bases between. Germline V CDR1 and CDR2: SGHTA, FQGTGA. CDR3 protein: CASSYTIAGSTDTQYF. CDR3 nucleotides: TGTGCCAGCAGCTATACTATTGCGGGGAGCACAGATACGCAGTATTTT.

This clone appeared once. The chain links TRBV5-1 to TRBJ2-5; D call uncertain. The germline V gene encodes CDR1 SGHRS and CDR2 YFSETQ. Trimming cost V 4 bases and J 4 bases, with 2 bases left between them. The CDR3 is 10 residues long. This CDR3 is CASSGETQYF. The DNA of the CDR3 is TGCGCCAGCAGCGGAGAGACCCAGTACTTC.

This sequence joins TRBV28 and TRBJ2-7; 10 bases agree with TRBD2. CDR3 length equals 14 residues. The germline gives CDR1 MDHEN, CDR2 SYDVKM. V lost 4 bases, J lost 2 bases, and 2 bases stayed unmatched. The CDR3 sequence: CASSSSGGAYEQYF. The CDR3 DNA reads as TGTGCCAGCAGTTCTAGCGGGGGAGCCTACGAGCAGTACTTC.